This T cell receptor beta chain originates from a study of T cells in Graves' hyperthyroidism and ophthalmopathy. Background on the study: Peripheral blood specimens were obtained at initial diagnosis, prior to any treatment.

This clonotype was seen repeatedly, ten times or more. What it recognizes is unknown. Study results and caveats: The authors' 13 V-J model separated ophthalmopathy from stable hyperthyroidism. For ophthalmopathy, model prediction preceded onset by a median 6.5 months.

The CDR3 spans 15 residues. The germline gives CDR1 DFQATT, CDR2 SNEGSKA (reference sequence). V was cut by 1 base and J by 5 bases, with 17 bases left in between. Amplified TCR beta CDR3 regions derived from RNA transcripts. HTBI primers drove first-round RT-PCR of the TCR CDR3. Using its own MiXCR run on the multiplex PCR reads, TCRdb lists one record per CDR3 protein. The table includes about 400,000 distinct CDR3 sequences, about 16% detected once. The V and J genes are TRBV20-1 and TRBJ2-5; tentatively, D is TRBD1 or TRBD2 (5 bases each). What was sequenced was blood. The clonotype comes from a young woman with Graves' hyperthyroidism. CDR3 nucleotides: TGCAGTGCTAGAGGGGGGTCGTACCCTCGGGAGACCCAGTACTTC. This encodes CSARGGSYPRETQYF.